The 20 T cell receptor beta chains below were found in one sample sequenced in a study of cytomegalovirus exposure and HLA in healthy donors. The PCR ran on 60 Vbeta and 13 Jbeta primers. The table came from immunoSEQ multiplex PCR; TCRdb's copy has only in-frame clones and leaves some out. This sample carries 150,000 to 200,000 clones, around 83% of them seen once, and the ten largest clones take about 1%. Input material: PBMCs. The receptors derive from a woman between 40 and 50 years old in good health and CMV-seronegative.

With respect to this clone: In the same sample, other DNA sequences code for this CDR3. The V and J genes are TRBV7-2 and TRBJ2-3, with 9 bases matching TRBD2. Germline CDR1 SGHTA, CDR2 FQGNSA. CDR3 size: 15 residues. V shed 3 bases and J 1 base; nucleotides not matched to a gene: 2. The chain's CDR3 is CASSLVAGGTDTQYF. The CDR3 DNA sequence: TGTGCCAGCAGCTTGGTAGCGGGGGGCACAGATACGCAGTATTTT.

The chain uses TRBV6-1 and TRBJ2-2; the match to TRBD1 covers 7 bases. J was trimmed by 5 bases and V by 6 bases; bases with no gene match: 3. In germline, CDR1 is MNHNS, CDR2 SASEGT. The CDR3 length is 13 residues. CDR3 sequence: CASRTTGTGELFF. CDR3 sequence (DNA): TGTGCCAGCAGAACGACAGGGACCGGGGAGCTGTTTTTT.

V and J are TRBV11-2 and TRBJ2-2; D is uncertain. The V gene lost 7 bases and the J gene lost 7 bases, with 7 bases spanning the gap. This CDR3 region has 11 residues. CDR1 is SGHAT and CDR2 is FQNNGV in the germline V gene. The CDR3 reads CASTYSGELFF. The CDR3 coding sequence is TGTGCCAGCACCTATAGCGGGGAGCTGTTTTTT.

CDR3 residues: CAWSVLLAGTNEQFF. CDR3 in DNA: TGTGCCTGGAGTGTACTACTAGCGGGTACCAATGAGCAGTTCTTC. The chain uses TRBV30 and TRBJ2-1; 9 bases are shared with TRBD2. There are 15 residues in the CDR3. The junction had 6 bases not matched to a gene; V was cut back by 0 bases and J by 6 bases. Germline CDR1 GTSNPN, CDR2 SVGIG (reference sequence).

The chain employs TRBV19 and TRBJ2-2; 12 bases match TRBD2. V was clipped by 10 bases and J by 3 bases; unmatched bases: 3. The CDR3 length is 14 residues. The germline V gene has CDR1 LNHDA and CDR2 SQIVND (reference sequence). The CDR3 protein is CATRLAGDTGELFF. Written as DNA, the CDR3 is TGTGCCACCCGACTAGCGGGAGACACCGGGGAGCTGTTTTTT.

The chain couples TRBV25-1 to TRBJ2-7; 9 bases map to TRBD1. V dropped 6 bases and J dropped 4; count of bases not matched to a gene: 16. CDR3 size: 17 residues. Germline loops: CDR1 MGHDK, CDR2 SYGVNS. The CDR3 loop is CASSYPNRGLPLYEQYV. Written as DNA, the CDR3 is TGTGCCAGCAGCTACCCGAACAGGGGGCTACCTTTATACGAGCAGTACGTC.

This clone appeared a few times. CDR3 amino acids: CASKEGKGSYGYTF. The CDR3 DNA is TGTGCCTCCAAGGAGGGCAAGGGTTCCTATGGCTACACCTTC. The J gene is TRBJ1-2, the V gene TRBV30; unclear D gene. CDR1 GTSNPN and CDR2 SVGIG come from the germline V gene (reference sequence). V lost 7 bases, J lost 4 bases, and 19 bases lay in between. This CDR3 has 14 residues.

The chain has TRBV30 and TRBJ2-3, with D maybe TRBD2 (7 bases). The CDR3 length is 14 residues. Germline-derived CDR1 and CDR2 are GTSNPN and SVGIG (reference sequence). Trimming cost V 3 bases and J 1 base, with 11 bases left between them. The CDR3 loop is CAWSKGGGTDTQYF. CDR3 nucleotide sequence: TGTGCCTGGAGCAAAGGGGGGGGCACAGATACGCAGTATTTT.

The CDR3 DNA reads as TGTGCCAGCTCTCCCGGGTCCTCTAACTTGAACACTGAAGCTTTCTTT. Amino acid sequence: CASSPGSSNLNTEAFF. The chain recombines TRBV18 with TRBJ1-1; D not certain. The CDR3 loop spans 16 amino acids. CDR1 and CDR2 from the germline V gene are KGHSH and LQKENI. Deletions cut 6 bases from V and 0 bases from J, with 17 bases between. The full variable domain, its missing parts supplied by reference TRBV18 and TRBJ1-1, is NAGVMQNPRHLVRRRGQEARLRCSPMKGHSHVYWYRQLPEEGLKFMVYLQKENIIDESGMPKERFSAEFPKEGPSILRIQQVVRGDSAAYFCASSPGSSNLNTEAFFGQGTRLTVV.

The gene calls are TRBV6-5 and TRBJ1-5; D not resolved. The CDR3 runs 13 residues. Germline loops: CDR1 MNHEY, CDR2 SVGAGI. With 7 bases removed from V and 1 base from J, the gap between germline ends came to 8 bases. This CDR3 reads CASTAASNQPQHF. The CDR3 DNA follows: TGTGCCAGCACGGCGGCAAGCAATCAGCCCCAGCATTTT.

The V and J genes are TRBV5-4 and TRBJ2-3; D is unclear. This CDR3 comprises 13 residues. Germline CDR1 is SGHNT and CDR2 is YYREEE (reference sequence). The V and J ends lost 2 bases and 5 bases respectively, with 9 bases between them. CDR3 coding DNA: TGTGCCAGCAGCTTTAACACGGGAGATACGCAGTATTTT. Its protein is CASSFNTGDTQYF.

The chain links TRBV9 to TRBJ2-3, with 7 bases aligning to TRBD1. Germline V CDR1 and CDR2: SGDLS, YYNGEE. This CDR3 is 15 amino acids long. V dropped 4 bases and J dropped 4; count of bases not matched to a gene: 9. CDR3 DNA sequence: TGTGCCAGCAGCCCGAGACAGGGTGGGGCAGATACGCAGTATTTT. It codes for CASSPRQGGADTQYF.

V gene TRBV6-6 combines with J gene TRBJ1-3; D perhaps matches TRBD1 (5 bases). Per the germline V gene, CDR1 is MNHNY and CDR2 is SVGAGI (reference sequence). Trimming stripped 2 bases from V and 2 bases from J, with 13 bases between. This CDR3 is 16 amino acids long. Here the CDR3 DNA reads TGTGCCAGCAGTTACCTTCCGACAGCCACTGGAAACACCATATATTTT. It is translated as CASSYLPTATGNTIYF.

The rearrangement uses TRBV25-1 and TRBJ1-2; D remains ambiguous. Germline V gene data show CDR1 as MGHDK and CDR2 as SYGVNS. V was cut by 4 bases and J by 6 bases, with 6 bases left in between. The CDR3 runs 11 residues. CDR3 sequence: CASSAIDGYTF. The CDR3 DNA follows: TGTGCCAGCAGTGCAATAGATGGCTACACCTTC.

The chain joins TRBV19 to TRBJ1-1; no reliable D call. The V end was cut by 5 bases, the J end by 3 bases, with 13 bases between. The CDR3 contains 14 residues. Germline-derived CDR1 and CDR2 are LNHDA and SQIVND (reference sequence). The CDR3 sequence is CASSGREWDTEAFF. CDR3 in DNA: TGTGCCAGTAGTGGGCGGGAATGGGACACTGAAGCTTTCTTT.

The chain recombines TRBV6-1 with TRBJ2-7, with 10 bases that match TRBD1. With V trimmed by 10 bases and J by 5 bases, 8 bases remained unmatched. The CDR3 loop spans 13 amino acids. Per germline, CDR1 MNHNS and CDR2 SASEGT. DNA for the CDR3: TGTGCCATCCTCCGGGACAGGGGTAACGAGCAGTACGTC. Its protein product is CAILRDRGNEQYV.

This clone was detected once. V and J are TRBV19 and TRBJ1-6; 7 nucleotides align to TRBD1. Germline V gene sequence: CDR1 LNHDA, CDR2 SQIVND (reference sequence). This CDR3 region has 15 residues. V was clipped by 7 bases and J by 6 bases; unmatched bases: 9. The CDR3 sequence: CASTLTGQLNSPLHF. CDR3 in DNA: TGTGCCAGTACCCTCACGGGACAGCTTAATTCACCCCTCCACTTT.

V is TRBV7-2 and J is TRBJ1-5, with D perhaps matching TRBD1 (6 bases). The CDR3 is 15 residues long. The V gene lost 0 bases and the J gene lost 3 bases, with 9 bases spanning the gap. Germline CDR1 and CDR2: SGHTA and FQGNSA. The CDR3 nucleotides read TGTGCCAGCAGCTTAGCAGGGGGAGTCAATCAGCCCCAGCATTTT. It codes for CASSLAGGVNQPQHF.

The chain carries TRBV15 and TRBJ1-1; D is unclear. The CDR3 is 13 residues long. The germline V gene encodes CDR1 LNHNV and CDR2 YYDKDF (reference sequence). The germline V and J ends were trimmed by 8 bases and 1 base, with 11 bases remaining between them. The DNA of the CDR3 is TGTGCCACCGGAGTCCTCTCGAACACTGAAGCTTTCTTT. Translating it yields CATGVLSNTEAFF. The full variable domain, in which reference TRBV15 and TRBJ1-1 provide the parts outside the CDR3, is DAMVIQNPRYQVTQFGKPVTLSCSQTLNHNVMYWYQQKSSQAPKLLFHYYDKDFNNEADTPDNFQSRRPNTSFCFLDIRSPGLGDTAMYLCATGVLSNTEAFFGQGTRLTVV.

This chain connects TRBV25-1 to TRBJ2-7; D perhaps matches TRBD2 (5 bases). In germline, CDR1 is MGHDK, CDR2 SYGVNS. The CDR3 has 11 residues. Trimming cost V 8 bases and J 4 bases, with 9 bases left between them. Here the CDR3 reads CASLRGYEQYF. In nucleotides, the CDR3 is TGTGCCAGCTTACGGGGTTACGAGCAGTACTTC.